The 4 T cell receptor beta chains below were found in one sample sequenced in a study of CD8+CD57+ T cells in acquired aplastic anemia. The patients chosen for sequencing had shown expansion of CD8+CD57+ cells (detected by flow cytometry). Genomic DNA templated the TCR beta VDJ and CDR3 profiling. TCRdb re-derived calls from the reads in MiXCR, one entry per CDR3 protein. The sample has under 200,000 distinct CDR3 sequences; roughly half are singletons. Input material: sorted CD4+, CD8+, or CD8+CD57+ T cells (not recorded which) from PBMCs. These receptor sequences come from a human donor with aplastic anemia.

This clonotype was recorded a few times. This chain uses TRBV14 with TRBJ2-7; D not resolved. V lost 0 bases to trimming and J lost 3 bases, with 3 bases between them. The CDR3 extends over 12 amino acids. Germline CDR1 is SGHDN and CDR2 is FVKESK. CDR3 region: CASSQDRYEQYF. DNA of the CDR3: TGTGCCAGCAGCCAAGATCGCTACGAGCAGTACTTC.

Regarding this clonotype: Just one base apart from a much larger clone, this may be a read error. Here the CDR3 DNA reads TGTGCCAGCAGCCAAGGGTTGGGAGCTCTTATGAACACTGAAGCTTTCTTT. This codes for CASSQGLGALMNTEAFF. The chain links TRBV14 to TRBJ1-1; the D is unclear. Germline loops: CDR1 SGHDN, CDR2 FVKESK. The CDR3 has 17 amino acids. Trimming pared 1 base from V and 0 bases from J, leaving 15 bases between.

The gene calls are TRBV2 and TRBJ1-2; D is undetermined. CDR3 length: 12 residues. V lost 5 bases to trimming and J lost 8 bases, with 12 bases between them. Germline V lookup: CDR1 SNHLY, CDR2 FYNNEI. The CDR3 sequence: CASSPYLTGYTF. In nucleotides, the CDR3 is TGTGCCAGCAGTCCATATCTCACGGGCTACACCTTC.

In this sample, this clonotype turned up a few times. The chain couples TRBV6-5 to TRBJ1-2, with a weak D call TRBD1 (5 bases). Per germline, CDR1 MNHEY and CDR2 SVGAGI. The CDR3 runs 16 residues. Trimming left V 2 bases short and J 4 bases short, with 17 bases between. The CDR3 protein is CASSYKWRGGSYGYTF. CDR3 nucleotide sequence: TGTGCCAGCAGTTACAAGTGGAGGGGAGGAAGCTATGGCTACACCTTC.